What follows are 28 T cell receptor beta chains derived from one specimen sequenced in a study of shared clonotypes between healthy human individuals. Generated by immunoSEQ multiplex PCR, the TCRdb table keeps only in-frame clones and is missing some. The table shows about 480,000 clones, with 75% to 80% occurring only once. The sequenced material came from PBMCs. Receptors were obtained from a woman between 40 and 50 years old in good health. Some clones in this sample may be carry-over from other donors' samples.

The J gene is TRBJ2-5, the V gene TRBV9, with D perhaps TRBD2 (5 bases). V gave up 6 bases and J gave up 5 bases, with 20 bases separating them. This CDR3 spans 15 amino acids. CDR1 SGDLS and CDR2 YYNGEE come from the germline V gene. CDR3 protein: CASTPSGSLGETQYF. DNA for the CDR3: TGTGCCAGCACCCCCTCGGGGAGTCTCGGGGAGACCCAGTACTTC.

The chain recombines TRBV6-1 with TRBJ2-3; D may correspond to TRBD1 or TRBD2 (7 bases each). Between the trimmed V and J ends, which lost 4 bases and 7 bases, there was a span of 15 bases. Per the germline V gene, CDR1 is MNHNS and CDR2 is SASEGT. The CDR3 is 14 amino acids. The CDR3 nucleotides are TGTGCCAGCAGTGGAAGCAGGGGGGGAAATACGCAGTATTTT. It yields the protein CASSGSRGGNTQYF.

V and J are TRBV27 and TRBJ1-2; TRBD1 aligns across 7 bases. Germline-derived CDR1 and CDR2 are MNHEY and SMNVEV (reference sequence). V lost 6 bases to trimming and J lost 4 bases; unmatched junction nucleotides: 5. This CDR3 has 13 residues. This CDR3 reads CASRGQSPYGYTF. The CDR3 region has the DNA TGTGCCAGCAGGGGACAGTCCCCCTATGGCTACACCTTC.

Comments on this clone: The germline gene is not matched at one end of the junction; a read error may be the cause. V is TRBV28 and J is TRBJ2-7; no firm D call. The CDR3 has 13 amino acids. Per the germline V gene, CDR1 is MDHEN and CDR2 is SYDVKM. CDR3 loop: CASSPPRSHEQYF. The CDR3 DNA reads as TGTGCCAGCAGTCCTCCGCGCTCCCACGAGCAGTACTTC. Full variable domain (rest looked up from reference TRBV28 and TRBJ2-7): DVKVTQSSRYLVKRTGEKVFLECVQDMDHENMFWYRQDPGLGLRLIYFSYDVKMKEKGDIPEGYSVSREKKERFSLILESASTNQTSMYLCASSPPRSHEQYFGPGTRLTVT.

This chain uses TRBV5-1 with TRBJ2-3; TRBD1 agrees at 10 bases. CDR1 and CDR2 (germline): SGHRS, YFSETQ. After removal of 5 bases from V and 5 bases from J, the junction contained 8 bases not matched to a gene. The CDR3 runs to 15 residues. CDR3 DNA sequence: TGCGCCAGCAGGACCCTCGGGACAGGGGAAGATACGCAGTATTTT. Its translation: CASRTLGTGEDTQYF.

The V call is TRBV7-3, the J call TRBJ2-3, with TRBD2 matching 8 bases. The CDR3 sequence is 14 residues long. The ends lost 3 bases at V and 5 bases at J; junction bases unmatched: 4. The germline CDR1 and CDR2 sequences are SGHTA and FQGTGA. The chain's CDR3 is CASSFRTSLDTQYF. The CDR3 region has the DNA TGTGCCAGCAGCTTTAGGACTAGCCTAGATACGCAGTATTTT.

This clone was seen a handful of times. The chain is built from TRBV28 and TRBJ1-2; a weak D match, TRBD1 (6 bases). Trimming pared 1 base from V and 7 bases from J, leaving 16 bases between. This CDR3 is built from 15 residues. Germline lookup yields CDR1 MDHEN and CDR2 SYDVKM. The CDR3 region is CASSLSGGASSGYTF. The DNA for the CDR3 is TGTGCCAGCAGTTTATCTGGGGGCGCAAGTTCTGGCTACACCTTC.

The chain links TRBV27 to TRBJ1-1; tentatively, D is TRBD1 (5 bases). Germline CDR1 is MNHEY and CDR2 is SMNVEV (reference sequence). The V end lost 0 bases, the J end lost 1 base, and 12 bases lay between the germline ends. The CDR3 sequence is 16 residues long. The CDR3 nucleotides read TGTGCCAGCAGTTTATCGGGGGGGGTTAGGAACACTGAAGCTTTCTTT. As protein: CASSLSGGVRNTEAFF.

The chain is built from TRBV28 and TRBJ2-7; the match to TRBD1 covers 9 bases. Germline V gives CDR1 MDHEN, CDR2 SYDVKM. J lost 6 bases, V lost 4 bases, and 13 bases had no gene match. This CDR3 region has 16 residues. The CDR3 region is CASSSPGGQGNGEQYF. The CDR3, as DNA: TGTGCCAGCAGTTCTCCCGGGGGACAGGGAAACGGCGAGCAGTACTTC. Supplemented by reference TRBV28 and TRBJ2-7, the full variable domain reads DVKVTQSSRYLVKRTGEKVFLECVQDMDHENMFWYRQDPGLGLRLIYFSYDVKMKEKGDIPEGYSVSREKKERFSLILESASTNQTSMYLCASSSPGGQGNGEQYFGPGTRLTVT.

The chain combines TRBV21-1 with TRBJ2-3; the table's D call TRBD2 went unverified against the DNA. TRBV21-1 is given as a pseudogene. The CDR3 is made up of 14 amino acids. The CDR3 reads CASGLGGQSDTQYF. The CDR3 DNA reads TGTGCCAGCGGCCTCGGGGGGCAGTCTGATACGCAGTATTTT.

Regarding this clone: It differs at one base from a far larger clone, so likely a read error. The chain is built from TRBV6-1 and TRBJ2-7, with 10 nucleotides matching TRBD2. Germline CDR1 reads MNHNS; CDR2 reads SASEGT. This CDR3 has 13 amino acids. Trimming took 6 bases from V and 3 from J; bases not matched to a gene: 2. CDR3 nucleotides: TGTGCCAGCAGACTAGCGGGGAACTACGAGCAGTACTTC. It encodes CASRLAGNYEQYF.

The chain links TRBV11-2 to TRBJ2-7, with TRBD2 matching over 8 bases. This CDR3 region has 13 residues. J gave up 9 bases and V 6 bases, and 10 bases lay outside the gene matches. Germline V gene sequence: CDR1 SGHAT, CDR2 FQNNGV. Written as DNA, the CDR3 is TGTGCCAGCAGTCCCGGACTAGCTGGGGGGCAGTACTTC. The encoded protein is CASSPGLAGGQYF.

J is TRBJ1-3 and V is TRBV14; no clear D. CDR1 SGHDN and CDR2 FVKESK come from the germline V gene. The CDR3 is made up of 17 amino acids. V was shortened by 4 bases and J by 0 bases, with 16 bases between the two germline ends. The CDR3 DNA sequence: TGTGCCAGCAGCCTACGGCAAGGCGGTGTCTCTGGAAACACCATATATTTT. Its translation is CASSLRQGGVSGNTIYF.

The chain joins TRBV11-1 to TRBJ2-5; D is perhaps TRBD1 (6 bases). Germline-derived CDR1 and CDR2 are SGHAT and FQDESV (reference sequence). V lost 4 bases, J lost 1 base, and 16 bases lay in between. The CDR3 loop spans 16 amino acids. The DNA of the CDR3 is TGTGCCAGCAGCTACCCGTCTGGGGGCGTCCAAGAGACCCAGTACTTC. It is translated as CASSYPSGGVQETQYF.

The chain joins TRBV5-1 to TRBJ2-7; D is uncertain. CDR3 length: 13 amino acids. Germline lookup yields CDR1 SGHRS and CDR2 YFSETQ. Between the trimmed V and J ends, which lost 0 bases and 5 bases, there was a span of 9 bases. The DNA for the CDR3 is TGCGCCAGCAGCTTGGGAGCGAGAAACGAGCAGTACTTC. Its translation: CASSLGARNEQYF.

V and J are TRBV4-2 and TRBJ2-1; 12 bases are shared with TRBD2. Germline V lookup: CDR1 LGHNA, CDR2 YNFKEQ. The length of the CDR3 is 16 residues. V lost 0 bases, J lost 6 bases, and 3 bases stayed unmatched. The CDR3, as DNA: TGTGCCAGCAGCCAAGAGACTAGCGGGAGTGGCAATGAGCAGTTCTTC. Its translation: CASSQETSGSGNEQFF.

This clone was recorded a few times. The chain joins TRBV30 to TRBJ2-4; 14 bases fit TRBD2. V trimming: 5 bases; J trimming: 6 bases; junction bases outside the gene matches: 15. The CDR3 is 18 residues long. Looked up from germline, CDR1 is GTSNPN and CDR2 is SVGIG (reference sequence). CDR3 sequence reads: CAWVPPGTSGSEGNIQYF. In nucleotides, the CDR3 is TGTGCCTGGGTCCCTCCCGGGACTAGCGGGAGTGAGGGAAACATTCAGTACTTC. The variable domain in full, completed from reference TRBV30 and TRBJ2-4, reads SQTIHQWPATLVQPVGSPLSLECTVEGTSNPNLYWYRQAAGRGLQLLFYSVGIGQISSEVPQNLSASRPQDRQFILSSKKLLLSDSGFYLCAWVPPGTSGSEGNIQYFGAGTRLSVL.

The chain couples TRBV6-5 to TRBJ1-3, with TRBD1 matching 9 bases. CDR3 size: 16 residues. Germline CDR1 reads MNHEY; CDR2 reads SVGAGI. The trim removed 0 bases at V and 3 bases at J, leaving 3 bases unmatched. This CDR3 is CASSYSRQGGGNTIYF. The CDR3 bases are TGTGCCAGCAGTTACTCGCGACAGGGGGGTGGAAACACCATATATTTT.

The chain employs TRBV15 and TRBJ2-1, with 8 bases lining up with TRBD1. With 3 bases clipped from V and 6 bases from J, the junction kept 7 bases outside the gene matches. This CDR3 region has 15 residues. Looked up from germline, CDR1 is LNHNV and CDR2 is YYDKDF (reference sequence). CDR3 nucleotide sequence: TGTGCCACCAGCAGTGACAGGGGATCCCGCAATGAGCAGTTCTTC. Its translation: CATSSDRGSRNEQFF.

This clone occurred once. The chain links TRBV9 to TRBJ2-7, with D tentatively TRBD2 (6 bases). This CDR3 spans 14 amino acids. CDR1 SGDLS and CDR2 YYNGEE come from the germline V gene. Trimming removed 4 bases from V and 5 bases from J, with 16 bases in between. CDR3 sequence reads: CASSRGGSIDEQYF. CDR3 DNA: TGTGCCAGCAGCCGCGGAGGGAGTATCGACGAGCAGTACTTC.

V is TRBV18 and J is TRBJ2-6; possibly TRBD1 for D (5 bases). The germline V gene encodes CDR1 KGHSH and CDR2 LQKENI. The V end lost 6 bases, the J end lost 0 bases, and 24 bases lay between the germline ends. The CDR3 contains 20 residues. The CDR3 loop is CASSQIRTNTRLSGANVLTF. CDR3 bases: TGTGCCAGCTCCCAAATCCGGACAAACACTCGCCTCTCTGGGGCCAACGTCCTGACTTTC.

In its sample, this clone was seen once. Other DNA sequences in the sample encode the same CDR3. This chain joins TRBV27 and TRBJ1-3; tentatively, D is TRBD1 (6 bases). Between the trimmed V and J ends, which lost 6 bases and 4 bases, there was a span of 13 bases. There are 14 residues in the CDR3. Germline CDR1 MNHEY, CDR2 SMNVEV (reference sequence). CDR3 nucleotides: TGTGCCAGCAGCACCACAGGGTACGGAAACACCATATATTTT. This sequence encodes CASSTTGYGNTIYF.

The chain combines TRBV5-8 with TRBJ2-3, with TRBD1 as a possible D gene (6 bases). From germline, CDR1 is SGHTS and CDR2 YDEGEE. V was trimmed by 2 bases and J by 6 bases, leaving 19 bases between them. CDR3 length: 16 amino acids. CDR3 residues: CASSFRREGGRDTQYF. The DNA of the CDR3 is TGTGCCAGCAGCTTTCGACGGGAAGGGGGTCGGGATACGCAGTATTTT.

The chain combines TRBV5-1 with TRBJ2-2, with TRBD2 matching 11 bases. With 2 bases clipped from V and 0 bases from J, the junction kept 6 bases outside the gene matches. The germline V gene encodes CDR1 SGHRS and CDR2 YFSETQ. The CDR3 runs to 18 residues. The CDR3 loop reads CASSFNLAGGTNTGELFF. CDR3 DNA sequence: TGCGCCAGCAGCTTTAATCTAGCGGGAGGTACGAACACCGGGGAGCTGTTTTTT.

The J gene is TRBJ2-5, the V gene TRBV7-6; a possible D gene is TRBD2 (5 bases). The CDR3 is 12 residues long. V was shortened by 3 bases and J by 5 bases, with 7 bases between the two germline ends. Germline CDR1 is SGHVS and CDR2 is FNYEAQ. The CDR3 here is CASSFASETQYF. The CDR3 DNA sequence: TGTGCCAGCAGCTTTGCTAGCGAGACCCAGTACTTC.

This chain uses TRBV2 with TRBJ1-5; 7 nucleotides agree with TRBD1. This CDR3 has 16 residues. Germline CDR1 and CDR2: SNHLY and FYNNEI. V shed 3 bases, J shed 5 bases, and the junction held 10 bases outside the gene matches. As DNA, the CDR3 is TGTGCCAGCAGTGAGGTGCAGGGGGGGGCCGATCAGCCCCAGCATTTT. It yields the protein CASSEVQGGADQPQHF.

The CDR3 spells CASSRTVANYGYTF. The DNA for the CDR3 is TGTGCCAGCAGCCGGACAGTAGCTAACTATGGCTACACCTTC. This rearrangement joins TRBV7-9 to TRBJ1-2; TRBD1 might be the D (6 bases). Trimming removed 5 bases at V and 0 bases at J, with 10 bases between. Germline CDR1 SEHNR, CDR2 FQNEAQ (reference sequence). This CDR3 contains 14 residues.

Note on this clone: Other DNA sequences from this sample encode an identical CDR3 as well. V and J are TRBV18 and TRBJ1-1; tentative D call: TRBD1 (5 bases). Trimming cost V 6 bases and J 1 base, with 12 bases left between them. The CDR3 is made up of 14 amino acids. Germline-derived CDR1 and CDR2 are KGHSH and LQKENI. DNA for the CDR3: TGTGCCAGCTCCCCGGGACTCCAGAACACTGAAGCTTTCTTT. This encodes CASSPGLQNTEAFF.